The TCR beta chain described here comes from a study of blood T cell repertoires in COVID-19. Study overall: Both acute and convalescent COVID-19 samples were obtained from the United States, Italy and Spain. T cells, B-cell-depleted T cells, or PBMCs provided the cDNA or gDNA that served as material.

Germline V gene data show CDR1 as SGHVS and CDR2 as FQNEAQ. This CDR3 comprises 13 residues. V lost 5 bases, J lost 4 bases, and 9 bases lay in between. A Seattle source enrolled patients during active infection and followed them longitudinally. The protocol was immunoSEQ multiplex PCR, while the TCRdb copy is restricted to in-frame clones and leaves out a portion. The sample contains 200,000 to 250,000 clones, approximately 80% of which appear only once. The TCR originated in a woman aged 80 or over with COVID-19, enrolled during active disease. Sequencing was performed on peripheral blood. V gene TRBV7-8 combines with J gene TRBJ1-5, with D uncertain. The CDR3, as DNA: TGTGCCAGCAGCCCTACTCGTAATCAGCCCCAGCATTTT. As protein: CASSPTRNQPQHF.